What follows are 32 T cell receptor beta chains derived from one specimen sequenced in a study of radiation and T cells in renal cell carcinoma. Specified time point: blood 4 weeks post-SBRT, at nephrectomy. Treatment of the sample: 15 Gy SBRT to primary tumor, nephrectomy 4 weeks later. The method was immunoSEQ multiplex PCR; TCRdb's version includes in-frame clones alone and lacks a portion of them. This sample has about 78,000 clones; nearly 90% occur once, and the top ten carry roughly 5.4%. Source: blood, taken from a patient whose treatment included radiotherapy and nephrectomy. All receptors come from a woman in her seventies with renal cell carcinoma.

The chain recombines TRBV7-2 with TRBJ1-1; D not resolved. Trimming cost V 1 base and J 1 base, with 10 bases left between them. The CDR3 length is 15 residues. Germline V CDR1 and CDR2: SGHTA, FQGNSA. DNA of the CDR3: TGTGCCAGCAGCTTAGGAGGATTGGGGAACACTGAAGCTTTCTTT. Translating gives CASSLGGLGNTEAFF.

The CDR3 here is CASSLNRAGGSYTEAFF. DNA of the CDR3: TGTGCCAGCAGCTTAAATAGGGCAGGGGGCTCGTATACTGAAGCTTTCTTT. This rearrangement joins TRBV7-2 to TRBJ1-1; 8 bases are a match to TRBD1. J lost 5 bases, V lost 2 bases, and 13 bases had no gene match. Looked up from germline, CDR1 is SGHTA and CDR2 is FQGNSA. The CDR3 spans 17 residues.

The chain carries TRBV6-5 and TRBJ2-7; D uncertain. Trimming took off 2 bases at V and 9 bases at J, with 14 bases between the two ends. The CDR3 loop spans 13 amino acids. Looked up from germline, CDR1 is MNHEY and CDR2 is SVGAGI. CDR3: CASSYDPSGGQYF. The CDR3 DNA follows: TGTGCCAGCAGTTACGATCCCTCCGGCGGGCAGTACTTC.

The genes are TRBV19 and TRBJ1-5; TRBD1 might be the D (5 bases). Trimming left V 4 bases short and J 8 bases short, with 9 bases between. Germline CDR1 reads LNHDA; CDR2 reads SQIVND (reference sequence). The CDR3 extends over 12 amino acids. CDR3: CASSTPGKPQHF. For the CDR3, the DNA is TGTGCCAGTAGTACCCCAGGGAAGCCCCAGCATTTT. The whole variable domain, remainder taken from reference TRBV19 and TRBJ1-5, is DGGITQSPKYLFRKEGQNVTLSCEQNLNHDAMYWYRQDPGQGLRLIYYSQIVNDFQKGDIAEGYSVSREKKESFPLTVTSAQKNPTAFYLCASSTPGKPQHFGDGTRLSIL.

Written as DNA, the CDR3 is TGTGCCAGCAGCCCAACCGGGACACCGAATTCACCCCTCCACTTT. Encoded protein: CASSPTGTPNSPLHF. The V gene is TRBV28, the J gene TRBJ1-6; D is perhaps TRBD1 (6 bases). Germline loops: CDR1 MDHEN, CDR2 SYDVKM. Trimming pared 6 bases from V and 7 bases from J, leaving 16 bases between. The CDR3 extends over 15 amino acids.

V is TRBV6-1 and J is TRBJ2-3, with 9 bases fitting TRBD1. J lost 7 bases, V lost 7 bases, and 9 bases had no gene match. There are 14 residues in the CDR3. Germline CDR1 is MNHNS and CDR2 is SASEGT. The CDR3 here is CASKGTGRAYTQYF. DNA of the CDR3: TGTGCCAGCAAAGGGACAGGGAGGGCATATACGCAGTATTTT.

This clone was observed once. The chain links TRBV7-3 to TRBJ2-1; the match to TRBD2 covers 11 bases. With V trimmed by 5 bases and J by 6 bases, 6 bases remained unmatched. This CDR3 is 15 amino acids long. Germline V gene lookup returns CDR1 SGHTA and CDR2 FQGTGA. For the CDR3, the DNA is TGTGCCAGCAGCCTCCGACTAGCGGGGAGCAATGAGCAGTTCTTC. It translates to CASSLRLAGSNEQFF.

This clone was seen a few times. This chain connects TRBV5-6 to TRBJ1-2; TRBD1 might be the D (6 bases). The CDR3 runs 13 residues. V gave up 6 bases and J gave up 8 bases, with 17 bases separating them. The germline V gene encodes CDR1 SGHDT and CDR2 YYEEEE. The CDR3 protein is CASNPGAGSGYTF. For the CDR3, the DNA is TGTGCCAGCAACCCGGGGGCAGGAAGCGGCTACACCTTC. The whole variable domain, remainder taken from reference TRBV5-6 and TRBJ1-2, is DAGVTQSPTHLIKTRGQQVTLRCSPKSGHDTVSWYQQALGQGPQFIFQYYEEEERQRGNFPDRFSGHQFPNYSSELNVNALLLGDSALYLCASNPGAGSGYTFGSGTRLTVV.

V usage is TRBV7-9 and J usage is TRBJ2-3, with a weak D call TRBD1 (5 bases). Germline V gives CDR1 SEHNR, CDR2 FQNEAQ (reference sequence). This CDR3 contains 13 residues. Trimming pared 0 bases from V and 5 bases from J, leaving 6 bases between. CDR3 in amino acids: CASSLAQGDTQYF. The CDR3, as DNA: TGTGCCAGCAGCTTAGCTCAGGGAGATACGCAGTATTTT.

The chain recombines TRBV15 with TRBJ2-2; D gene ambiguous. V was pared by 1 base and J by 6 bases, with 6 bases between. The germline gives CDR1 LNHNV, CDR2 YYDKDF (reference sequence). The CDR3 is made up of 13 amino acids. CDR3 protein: CATSRGRAGELFF. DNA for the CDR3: TGTGCCACCAGCAGAGGAAGGGCCGGGGAGCTGTTTTTT.

The CDR3 coding sequence is TGTGCCAGCAGCCAAAGGACGGGTGAGCAGTTCTTC. Translated, it gives CASSQRTGEQFF. The V and J genes are TRBV7-9 and TRBJ2-1; D call uncertain. The CDR3 is 12 amino acids. CDR1 is SEHNR, CDR2 FQNEAQ, per germline (reference sequence). Trimming took off 5 bases at V and 9 bases at J, with 11 bases between the two ends.

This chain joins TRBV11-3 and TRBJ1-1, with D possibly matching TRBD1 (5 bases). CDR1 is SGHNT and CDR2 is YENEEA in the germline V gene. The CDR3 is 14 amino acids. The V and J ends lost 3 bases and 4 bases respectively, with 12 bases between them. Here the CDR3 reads CASSLDIVSTEAFF. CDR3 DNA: TGTGCCAGCAGCTTGGACATTGTCTCCACTGAAGCTTTCTTT.

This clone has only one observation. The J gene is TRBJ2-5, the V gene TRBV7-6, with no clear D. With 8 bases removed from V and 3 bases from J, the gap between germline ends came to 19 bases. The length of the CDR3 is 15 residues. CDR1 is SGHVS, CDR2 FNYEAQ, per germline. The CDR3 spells CASRPGSSIEETQYF. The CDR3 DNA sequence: TGTGCCAGCCGCCCTGGCAGCTCTATCGAAGAGACCCAGTACTTC.

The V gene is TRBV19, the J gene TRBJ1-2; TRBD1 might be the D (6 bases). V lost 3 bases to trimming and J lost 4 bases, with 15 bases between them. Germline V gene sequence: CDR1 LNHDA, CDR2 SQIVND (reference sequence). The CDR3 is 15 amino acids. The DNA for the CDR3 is TGTGCCAGTAGTATTCCAGGGGCCCAACTCTATGGCTACACCTTC. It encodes CASSIPGAQLYGYTF.

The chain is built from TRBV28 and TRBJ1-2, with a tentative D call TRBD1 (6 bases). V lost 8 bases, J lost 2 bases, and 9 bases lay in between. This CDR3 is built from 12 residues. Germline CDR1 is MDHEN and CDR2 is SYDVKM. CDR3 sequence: CASWGTNYGYTF. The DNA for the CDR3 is TGTGCCAGCTGGGGGACAAACTATGGCTACACCTTC.

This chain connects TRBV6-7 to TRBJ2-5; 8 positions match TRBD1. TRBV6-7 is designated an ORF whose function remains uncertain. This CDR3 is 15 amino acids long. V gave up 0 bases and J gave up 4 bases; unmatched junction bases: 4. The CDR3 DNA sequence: TGTGCCAGCAGTTACTCGCCGACAGGGGTAGAGACCCAGTACTTC. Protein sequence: CASSYSPTGVETQYF.

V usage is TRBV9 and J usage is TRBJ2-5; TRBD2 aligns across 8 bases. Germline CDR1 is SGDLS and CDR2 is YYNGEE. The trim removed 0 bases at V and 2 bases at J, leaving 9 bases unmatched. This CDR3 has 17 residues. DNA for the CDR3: TGTGCCAGCAGCGTAGATATACGGGGGGGAATACAAGAGACCCAGTACTTC. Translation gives CASSVDIRGGIQETQYF.

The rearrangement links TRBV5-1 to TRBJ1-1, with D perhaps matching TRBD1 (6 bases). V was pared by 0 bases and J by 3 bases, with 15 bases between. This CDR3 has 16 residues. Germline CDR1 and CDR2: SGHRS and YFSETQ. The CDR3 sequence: CASSLDRAGGDTEAFF. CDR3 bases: TGCGCCAGCAGCTTGGACAGGGCCGGGGGGGACACTGAAGCTTTCTTT.

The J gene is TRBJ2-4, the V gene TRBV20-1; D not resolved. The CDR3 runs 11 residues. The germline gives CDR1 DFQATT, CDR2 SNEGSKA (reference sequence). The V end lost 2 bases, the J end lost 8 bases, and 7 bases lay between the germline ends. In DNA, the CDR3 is TGCAGTGCTAGACCGGGCGACATTCAGTACTTC. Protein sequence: CSARPGDIQYF.

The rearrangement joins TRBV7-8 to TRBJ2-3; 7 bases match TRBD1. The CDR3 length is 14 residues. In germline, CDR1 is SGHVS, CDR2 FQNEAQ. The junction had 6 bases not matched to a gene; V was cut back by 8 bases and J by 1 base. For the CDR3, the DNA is TGTGCCAGCTCTGTAACAGGGGGCACAGATACGCAGTATTTT. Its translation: CASSVTGGTDTQYF.

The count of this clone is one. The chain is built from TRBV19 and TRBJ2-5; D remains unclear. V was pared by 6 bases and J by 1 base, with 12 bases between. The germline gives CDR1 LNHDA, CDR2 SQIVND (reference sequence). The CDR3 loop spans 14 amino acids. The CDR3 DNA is TGTGCCAGTAGCCCTGGGCCAGCCCAAGAGACCCAGTACTTC. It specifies CASSPGPAQETQYF.

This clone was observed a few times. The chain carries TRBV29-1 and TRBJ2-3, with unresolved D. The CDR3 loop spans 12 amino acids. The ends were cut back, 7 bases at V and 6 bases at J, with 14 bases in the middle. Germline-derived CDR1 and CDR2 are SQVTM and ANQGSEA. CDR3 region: CSARGVVDTQYF. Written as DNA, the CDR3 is TGCAGCGCCCGAGGTGTCGTGGATACGCAGTATTTT.

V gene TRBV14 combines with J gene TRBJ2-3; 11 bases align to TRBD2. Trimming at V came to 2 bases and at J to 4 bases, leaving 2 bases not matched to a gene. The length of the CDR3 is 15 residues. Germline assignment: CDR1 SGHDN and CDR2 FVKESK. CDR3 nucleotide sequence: TGTGCCAGCAGCCAAATTAGCGGGGGGGCAGATACGCAGTATTTT. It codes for CASSQISGGADTQYF. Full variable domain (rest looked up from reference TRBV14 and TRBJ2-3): EAGVTQFPSHSVIEKGQTVTLRCDPISGHDNLYWYRRVMGKEIKFLLHFVKESKQDESGMPNNRFLAERTGGTYSTLKVQPAELEDSGVYFCASSQISGGADTQYFGPGTRLTVL.

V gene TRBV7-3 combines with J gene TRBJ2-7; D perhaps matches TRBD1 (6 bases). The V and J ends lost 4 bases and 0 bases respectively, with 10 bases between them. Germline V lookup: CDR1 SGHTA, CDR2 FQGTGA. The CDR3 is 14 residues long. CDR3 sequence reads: CASSSLQGSYEQYF. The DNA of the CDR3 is TGTGCCAGCAGCTCGTTACAGGGCTCCTACGAGCAGTACTTC.

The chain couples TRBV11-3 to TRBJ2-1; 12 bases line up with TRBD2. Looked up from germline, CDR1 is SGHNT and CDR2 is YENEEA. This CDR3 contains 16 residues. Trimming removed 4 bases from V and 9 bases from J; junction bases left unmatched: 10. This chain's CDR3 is CASSYLAGGQLGEQFF. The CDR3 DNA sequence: TGTGCCAGCAGCTACCTAGCGGGGGGGCAGCTCGGTGAGCAGTTCTTC.

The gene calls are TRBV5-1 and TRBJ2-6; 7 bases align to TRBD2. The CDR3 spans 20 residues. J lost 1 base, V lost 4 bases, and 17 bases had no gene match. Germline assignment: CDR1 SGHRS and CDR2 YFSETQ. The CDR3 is CASSPLQPRASGSGANVLTF. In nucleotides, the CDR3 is TGCGCCAGCAGCCCCCTTCAACCCCGGGCTAGCGGTTCTGGGGCCAACGTCCTGACTTTC.

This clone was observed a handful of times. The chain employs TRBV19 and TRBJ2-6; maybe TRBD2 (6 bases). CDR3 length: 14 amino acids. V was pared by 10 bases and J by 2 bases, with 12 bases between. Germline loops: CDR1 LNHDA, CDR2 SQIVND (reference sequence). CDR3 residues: CATLPGAGANVLTF. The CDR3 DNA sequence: TGTGCCACCTTACCGGGGGCTGGGGCCAACGTCCTGACTTTC.

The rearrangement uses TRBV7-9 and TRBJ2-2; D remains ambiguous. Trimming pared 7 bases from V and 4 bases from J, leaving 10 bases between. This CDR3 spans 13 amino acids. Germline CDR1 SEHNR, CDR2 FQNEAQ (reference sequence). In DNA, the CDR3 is TGTGCCAGCACCGGATGGGGCACCGGGGAGCTGTTTTTT. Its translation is CASTGWGTGELFF.

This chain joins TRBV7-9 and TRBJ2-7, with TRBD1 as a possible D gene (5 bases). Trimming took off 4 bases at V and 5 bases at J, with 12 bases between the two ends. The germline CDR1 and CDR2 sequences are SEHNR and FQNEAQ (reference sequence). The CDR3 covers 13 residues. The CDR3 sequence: CASSSPPGNEQYF. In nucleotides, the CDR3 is TGTGCCAGCAGCTCGCCTCCAGGGAACGAGCAGTACTTC.

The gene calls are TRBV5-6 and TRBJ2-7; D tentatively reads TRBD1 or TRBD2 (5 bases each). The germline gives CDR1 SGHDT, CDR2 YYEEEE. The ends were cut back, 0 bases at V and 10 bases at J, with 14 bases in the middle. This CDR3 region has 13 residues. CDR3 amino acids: CASSLVGVPGQYF. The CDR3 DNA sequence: TGTGCCAGCAGCTTGGTGGGGGTTCCCGGTCAGTACTTC.

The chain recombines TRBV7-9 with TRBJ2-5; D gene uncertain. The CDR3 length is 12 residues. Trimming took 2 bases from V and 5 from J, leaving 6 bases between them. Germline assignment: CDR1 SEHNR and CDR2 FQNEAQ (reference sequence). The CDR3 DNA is TGTGCCAGCAGCTTACTGGGTGAGACCCAGTACTTC. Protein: CASSLLGETQYF. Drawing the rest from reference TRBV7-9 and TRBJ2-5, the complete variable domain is DTGVSQNPRHKITKRGQNVTFRCDPISEHNRLYWYRQTLGQGPEFLTYFQNEAQLEKSRLLSDRFSAERPKGSFSTLEIQRTEQGDSAMYLCASSLLGETQYFGPGTRLLVL.

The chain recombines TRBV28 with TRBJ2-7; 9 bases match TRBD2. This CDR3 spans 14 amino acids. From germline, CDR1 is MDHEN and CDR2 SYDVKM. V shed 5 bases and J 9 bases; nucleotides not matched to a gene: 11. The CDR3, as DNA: TGTGCCAGCAGTAGCGGGGGGCCCCCGGGCGGGCAGTACTTC. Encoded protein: CASSSGGPPGGQYF.